One sample yielded the 22 T cell receptor beta chains listed below, sequenced in a study of memory CD4+ T cells and cytomegalovirus serostatus (dated by TCRdb to about 2019). Single viable CD3+CD4+CD8-CD45RO+ cells were sorted as memory CD4+ T cells on a FACSAria II. To prepare the library, the immunoSEQ multiplex PCR assay was applied. TCRdb obtained this table from immuneACCESS and retained in-frame rearrangements with V and J assigned. These tables miss some clones; where compared with another copy, unresolved V genes account for less than half of the shortfall, and the remainder is unexplained. Within this sample are 45,000 to 60,000 clones, with approximately 78% of them counted one time only. The biggest ten clones account for approximately 0.65% of the sample. The source material was memory CD4+ T cells from blood. The receptors derive from an adult in good health and CMV-seronegative.

Details on this clone: The identical CDR3 is also encoded by other nucleotide sequences in the sample. This sequence joins TRBV25-1 and TRBJ2-7; weak D call: TRBD1 (6 bases). Trimming shortened V by 4 bases and J by 2 bases, and 9 bases separated the two germline ends. Germline values: CDR1 MGHDK, CDR2 SYGVNS. The CDR3 covers 13 residues. CDR3: CASSVTGTYEQYF. As DNA, the CDR3 is TGTGCCAGCAGTGTAACAGGGACCTACGAGCAGTACTTC.

The chain links TRBV7-9 to TRBJ2-3; unclear D gene. Between the trimmed V and J ends, which lost 5 bases and 5 bases, there was a span of 8 bases. CDR3 length: 12 amino acids. CDR1 and CDR2 from the germline V gene are SEHNR and FQNEAQ (reference sequence). In DNA, the CDR3 is TGTGCCAGCAGCCCTCACGGAGATACGCAGTATTTT. This translates into CASSPHGDTQYF. Filled out from reference TRBV7-9 and TRBJ2-3, the complete variable domain reads DTGVSQNPRHKITKRGQNVTFRCDPISEHNRLYWYRQTLGQGPEFLTYFQNEAQLEKSRLLSDRFSAERPKGSFSTLEIQRTEQGDSAMYLCASSPHGDTQYFGPGTRLTVL.

This rearrangement joins TRBV6-5 to TRBJ1-3, with TRBD1 matching 9 bases. This CDR3 has 15 amino acids. Germline CDR1 reads MNHEY; CDR2 reads SVGAGI. Unmatched junction bases numbered 6, after V lost 6 bases and J lost 3 bases. The CDR3 loop reads CASRSTGGSGNTIYF. The CDR3 nucleotides are TGTGCCAGCAGATCGACAGGGGGAAGTGGAAACACCATATATTTT.

Only a few counts were recorded for this clone. V and J are TRBV19 and TRBJ2-6; 7 nucleotides agree with TRBD2. Germline-derived CDR1 and CDR2 are LNHDA and SQIVND (reference sequence). V trimming: 6 bases; J trimming: 0 bases; junction bases outside the gene matches: 14. CDR3 length: 19 amino acids. In nucleotides, the CDR3 is TGTGCCAGTAGCCCAATTCGGCAGGGCGGGAGCTCTGGGGCCAACGTCCTGACTTTC. Protein sequence: CASSPIRQGGSSGANVLTF.

The V call is TRBV7-9, the J call TRBJ2-1; 14 bases are shared with TRBD2. Germline loops: CDR1 SEHNR, CDR2 FQNEAQ (reference sequence). V dropped 7 bases and J dropped 15; count of bases not matched to a gene: 8. This CDR3 is built from 13 residues. The CDR3 spells CASIRGLAGETFF. The CDR3 region has the DNA TGTGCCAGCATCCGGGGACTAGCGGGGGAGACGTTCTTC.

The gene calls are TRBV11-2 and TRBJ2-7; no firm D call. The CDR3 is 14 amino acids. CDR1 and CDR2 from the germline V gene are SGHAT and FQNNGV. Trimming left V 7 bases short and J 6 bases short, with 19 bases between. As DNA, the CDR3 is TGTGCCAGCACCCAATACAAGGTGGGCTCCGAGCAGTACTTC. It is translated as CASTQYKVGSEQYF.

The chain joins TRBV5-6 to TRBJ2-2, with 7 positions matching TRBD2. CDR3 size: 16 residues. Germline V gives CDR1 SGHDT, CDR2 YYEEEE. The ends lost 1 base at V and 1 base at J; junction bases unmatched: 4. The CDR3 DNA reads as TGTGCCAGCAGCTTGACTAGCGCCTTGAACACCGGGGAGCTGTTTTTT. Translating gives CASSLTSALNTGELFF.

The chain joins TRBV9 to TRBJ2-3; 9 nucleotides match TRBD2. V was pared by 1 base and J by 4 bases, with 7 bases of the junction left unmatched. This CDR3 comprises 16 residues. Germline-derived CDR1 and CDR2 are SGDLS and YYNGEE. CDR3 residues: CASSVFASGIADTQYF. The CDR3 coding sequence is TGTGCCAGCAGCGTATTTGCTAGCGGGATTGCAGATACGCAGTATTTT. The full variable domain, with the rest looked up from reference TRBV9 and TRBJ2-3, is DSGVTQTPKHLITATGQRVTLRCSPRSGDLSVYWYQQSLDQGLQFLIQYYNGEERAKGNILERFSAQQFPDLHSELNLSSLELGDSALYFCASSVFASGIADTQYFGPGTRLTVL.

In this sample, this clone turned up a few times. The genes are TRBV6-6 and TRBJ1-1; TRBD1 agrees at 8 bases. The CDR3 has 14 amino acids. The V and J ends lost 6 bases and 3 bases, in that order; junction bases with no gene match: 6. Germline CDR1 and CDR2: MNHNY and SVGAGI (reference sequence). CDR3 nucleotide sequence: TGTGCCAGCAGGGGGACAGGAAGTTACACTGAAGCTTTCTTT. This gives the protein CASRGTGSYTEAFF.

CDR3 sequence: CASSMTGQPYNEQFF. Written as DNA, the CDR3 is TGTGCCAGCAGCATGACGGGCCAACCCTACAATGAGCAGTTCTTC. This sequence joins TRBV7-3 and TRBJ2-1; no definite D call. Germline V lookup: CDR1 SGHTA, CDR2 FQGTGA. Trimming pared 5 bases from V and 2 bases from J, leaving 13 bases between. The CDR3 is made up of 15 amino acids.

This sequence joins TRBV7-9 and TRBJ1-2, with TRBD1 matching 12 bases. Trimming removed 5 bases from V and 6 bases from J; junction bases left unmatched: 13. The CDR3 has 17 residues. Germline lookup yields CDR1 SEHNR and CDR2 FQNEAQ (reference sequence). For the CDR3, the DNA is TGTGCCAGCAGCCTTTCGGGACAGGGGGCGAGAGGGGATGGCTACACCTTC. This encodes CASSLSGQGARGDGYTF.

The rearrangement uses TRBV6-5 and TRBJ1-1, with D tentatively TRBD1 (5 bases). The CDR3 totals 14 residues. V dropped 6 bases and J dropped 0 bases, with 11 bases sitting between them. Germline V gives CDR1 MNHEY, CDR2 SVGAGI. CDR3 sequence: CASSPGTMNTEAFF. The CDR3 DNA follows: TGTGCCAGCAGCCCCGGGACGATGAACACTGAAGCTTTCTTT.

The chain employs TRBV5-1 and TRBJ2-7; TRBD2 is a possible D gene (5 bases). The germline CDR1 and CDR2 sequences are SGHRS and YFSETQ. The CDR3 spans 14 residues. Deletions cut 3 bases from V and 3 bases from J, with 13 bases between. CDR3 region: CASSSTASSYEQYF. The CDR3 coding sequence is TGCGCCAGCAGCTCAACCGCTAGCAGCTACGAGCAGTACTTC.

The gene calls are TRBV2 and TRBJ2-3, with 15 positions matching TRBD2. CDR3 size: 17 residues. Per the germline V gene, CDR1 is SNHLY and CDR2 is FYNNEI. Trimming cost V 1 base and J 6 bases; bases outside gene matches: 5. The CDR3 DNA sequence: TGTGCCAGCAGTGAAGGGACTAGCGGGAGGGCCAGGGATACGCAGTATTTT. The encoded protein is CASSEGTSGRARDTQYF.

DNA for the CDR3: TGTGCCAGTAAGTCGGCAGGGAACTGGATGAACACTGAAGCTTTCTTT. Amino acids: CASKSAGNWMNTEAFF. V usage is TRBV19 and J usage is TRBJ1-1; D is perhaps TRBD1 (5 bases). CDR3 length: 16 residues. The V gene's germline CDR1 is LNHDA and CDR2 SQIVND (reference sequence). V lost 7 bases to trimming and J lost 0 bases, with 18 bases between them.

The V and J genes are TRBV7-9 and TRBJ2-1; no clear D. Trimming left V 1 base short and J 7 bases short, with 8 bases between. CDR3 size: 13 residues. The germline V gene has CDR1 SEHNR and CDR2 FQNEAQ (reference sequence). CDR3 in DNA: TGTGCCAGCAGCTTAGGCCTAGAGAATGAGCAGTTCTTC. This gives the protein CASSLGLENEQFF. Full variable domain (rest looked up from reference TRBV7-9 and TRBJ2-1): DTGVSQNPRHKITKRGQNVTFRCDPISEHNRLYWYRQTLGQGPEFLTYFQNEAQLEKSRLLSDRFSAERPKGSFSTLEIQRTEQGDSAMYLCASSLGLENEQFFGPGTRLTVL.

V and J are TRBV5-1 and TRBJ1-2; TRBD1 might be the D (5 bases). CDR3 length equals 13 residues. Between the trimmed V and J ends, which lost 0 bases and 8 bases, there was a span of 11 bases. Per germline, CDR1 SGHRS and CDR2 YFSETQ. Here the CDR3 DNA reads TGCGCCAGCAGCTTGGAGGACGGGGGAGGCTACACCTTC. It specifies CASSLEDGGGYTF.

The chain carries TRBV2 and TRBJ1-2; 7 bases match TRBD1. V was pared by 4 bases and J by 13 bases, with 12 bases of the junction left unmatched. Germline CDR1 and CDR2: SNHLY and FYNNEI. This CDR3 region has 13 residues. The CDR3 spells CASSATGDESATF. CDR3 in DNA: TGTGCCAGCAGTGCCACAGGGGACGAGAGTGCCACCTTC. Based on the CDR3 plus reference TRBV2 and TRBJ1-2, the full variable domain is EPEVTQTPSHQVTQMGQEVILRCVPISNHLYFYWYRQILGQKVEFLVSFYNNEISEKSEIFDDQFSVERPDGSNFTLKIRSTKLEDSAMYFCASSATGDESATFGSGTRLTVV.

This sequence joins TRBV11-3 and TRBJ2-7; tentatively, D is TRBD1 or TRBD2 (6 bases each). This CDR3 is built from 17 residues. V was cut by 5 bases and J by 3 bases, with 23 bases left in between. Germline assignment: CDR1 SGHNT and CDR2 YENEEA. The chain's CDR3 is CASSPPTPRGLVYEQYF. CDR3 sequence (DNA): TGTGCCAGCAGCCCCCCAACCCCCAGGGGACTGGTCTACGAGCAGTACTTC.

The rearrangement uses TRBV19 and TRBJ2-3; 9 nucleotides line up with TRBD1. The germline V gene has CDR1 LNHDA and CDR2 SQIVND (reference sequence). Trimming took 7 bases from V and 4 from J; bases not matched to a gene: 9. The CDR3 length is 15 residues. The CDR3 loop is CASTWTGVYSDTQYF. For the CDR3, the DNA is TGTGCCAGTACCTGGACAGGGGTGTACTCAGATACGCAGTATTTT.

This chain connects TRBV29-1 to TRBJ2-7, with D unclear. V was trimmed by 3 bases and J by 5 bases, leaving 14 bases between them. This CDR3 has 13 amino acids. Germline V CDR1 and CDR2: SQVTM, ANQGSEA. This CDR3 is CSVEELPVDEQYF. As DNA, the CDR3 is TGCAGCGTTGAGGAACTGCCGGTTGACGAGCAGTACTTC.

The chain links TRBV27 to TRBJ2-3; the match to TRBD1 covers 7 bases. Per germline, CDR1 MNHEY and CDR2 SMNVEV (reference sequence). The CDR3 is 15 amino acids. V dropped 5 bases and J dropped 2; count of bases not matched to a gene: 7. The CDR3 DNA follows: TGTGCCAGCAGTGACCAGGGGGTACACACAGATACGCAGTATTTT. It yields the protein CASSDQGVHTDTQYF.